This T cell receptor (beta chain) was captured by sequencing in a study of tumor-infiltrating lymphocytes in localized non-small cell lung cancer. About the study: Tumor tissue and non-adjacent uninvolved lung came from each patient.

Concerning this clone: What it recognizes is unknown.

Whole-study results and caveats: Tumor T-cell fraction from TCR sequencing was not associated with recurrence-free survival (p = 0.61). Not all patients were TCR sequenced, owing to tissue quantity. Different pieces of the same tissue were used for each assay.

Only in-frame clones appear in the TCRdb table, and some are missing; sequencing was by immunoSEQ multiplex PCR. The data contain under 10,000 clones, more than 70% of them seen just once; the ten biggest clones take up approximately 15%. CDR3 length: 14 residues. After removal of 4 bases from V and 11 bases from J, the junction contained 11 bases not matched to a gene. Germline CDR1 LGHNA, CDR2 YNFKEQ. The source of this sequence is a human donor with non-small cell lung cancer. The J gene is TRBJ1-2, the V gene TRBV4-2; 9 bases align to TRBD1. What was sequenced was lung tumor tissue. CDR3 coding DNA: TGTGCCAGCAGCCCGTGGGAACAGGGGGCAGCGTACACCTTC. Its translation is CASSPWEQGAAYTF.